This T cell receptor (beta chain) was documented in a study of T cell responses to AZD1222 COVID-19 vaccine. In the case of this clone: Its cognate antigen is unknown.

Measured with immunoSEQ multiplex PCR; TCRdb has only the in-frame clones, and not every one. The table has more than 85,000 clones, approximately 94% seen once. Study-wide results and limits: Spike-specific TCR breadth and depth were elevated following two AZD1222 doses.

This CDR3 contains 14 residues. Germline V gene data show CDR1 as SGHRS and CDR2 as YFSETQ. V was clipped by 0 bases and J by 3 bases, with 8 bases between them. This sequence originates from an adult who received the AZD1222 COVID-19 vaccine. V and J are TRBV5-1 and TRBJ2-3; possible D gene TRBD2, 6 bases. The sequences come from peripheral blood, collected 28 days after the second AZD1222 dose. The CDR3 loop is CASSLVGRTDTQYF. DNA of the CDR3: TGCGCCAGCAGCTTGGTTGGGAGGACAGATACGCAGTATTTT. Together with reference TRBV5-1 and TRBJ2-3, the CDR3 gives the full variable domain: KAGVTQTPRYLIKTRGQQVTLSCSPISGHRSVSWYQQTPGQGLQFLFEYFSETQRNKGNFPGRFSGRQFSNSRSEMNVSTLELGDSALYLCASSLVGRTDTQYFGPGTRLTVL.